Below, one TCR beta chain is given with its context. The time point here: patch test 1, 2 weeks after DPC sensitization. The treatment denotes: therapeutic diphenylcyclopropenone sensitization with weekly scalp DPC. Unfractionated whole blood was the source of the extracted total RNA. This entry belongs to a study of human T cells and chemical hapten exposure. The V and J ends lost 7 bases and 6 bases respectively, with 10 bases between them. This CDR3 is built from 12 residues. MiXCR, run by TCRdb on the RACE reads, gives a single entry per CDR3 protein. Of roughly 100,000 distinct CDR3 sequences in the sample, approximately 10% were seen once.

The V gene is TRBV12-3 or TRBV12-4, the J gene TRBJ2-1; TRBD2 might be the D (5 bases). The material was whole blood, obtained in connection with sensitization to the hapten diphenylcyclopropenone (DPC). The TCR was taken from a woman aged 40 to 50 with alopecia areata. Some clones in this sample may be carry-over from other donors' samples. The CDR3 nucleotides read TGTGCCAGCATGACGGGGTTCAATGAGCAGTTCTTC. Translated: CASMTGFNEQFF.